A selection of T cell receptor beta chains follows, all from one sample in a study of PD-1 blockade in classical Hodgkin lymphoma. TCRdb's copy holds only in-frame clones and misses some; the assay was immunoSEQ multiplex PCR. The table lists tens of thousands of clones, about 71% of them singletons, with approximately 3% in the top ten. Specimen: peripheral blood mononuclear cells (PBMCs), collected at baseline. The origin of the receptors is a human donor with classical Hodgkin lymphoma. Each CDR3 is given with its conserved first and last residue. A D gene is named only where the DNA matches it firmly. Expanded clones are given a class, and other clones once, few, many or no size at all.

J gene | CDR3 length | V gene | D gene | clone size | CDR3 DNA | CDR3 protein
TRBJ2-3 | 15 | TRBV7-8 | TRBD1 | . | TGTGCCAGCAGCTTAGCGGGACAGGGAAGGGATACGCAGTATTTT | CASSLAGQGRDTQYF
TRBJ2-7 | 13 | TRBV2 | . | . | TGTGCCAGCACCGGAGATCTAGGCTACGAGCAGTACTTC | CASTGDLGYEQYF
TRBJ1-1 | 11 | TRBV5-6 | . | . | TGTGCCAGCAGCTTGGTGGGGCAGACCTTCTTT | CASSLVGQTFF
TRBJ1-1 | 16 | TRBV5-1 | . | . | TGCGCCAGCAGTATGCAACCACAGGGAGCGAACACTGAAGCTTTCTTT | CASSMQPQGANTEAFF
TRBJ2-7 | 13 | TRBV6-4 | TRBD2 | once | TGTGCCAGCATTGGGCTAGCGGGGCCTCATCAATGGTTC | CASIGLAGPHQWF
TRBJ2-5 | 13 | TRBV7-9 | . | few | TGTGCCAGCAGCCGTACTACGCAAGAGACCCAGTACTTC | CASSRTTQETQYF
TRBJ2-5 | 15 | TRBV5-6 | . | . | TGTGCCAGCAGCTTGAGGGGAGGAAGCGTGGAGACCCAGTACTTC | CASSLRGGSVETQYF
TRBJ2-2 | 13 | TRBV7-2 | . | . | TGTGCCAGCAGGACTGTGAACACCGGGGAGCTGTTTTTT | CASRTVNTGELFF
TRBJ2-5 | 15 | TRBV15 | TRBD2 | . | TGTGCCACCAGCAGAGATACTAGCGTACAAGAGACCCAGTACTTC | CATSRDTSVQETQYF
TRBJ2-1 | 15 | TRBV4-2 | TRBD2 | . | TGTGCCAGCAGCCAGCAAAGACTAGCGGGCGGGGAGCAGTTCTTC | CASSQQRLAGGEQFF
TRBJ2-3 | 17 | TRBV21-1 | . | . | TGTGCCAGCAAACACCCCCACAATAGCGGGCAAACAGATACGCAGTATTTT | CASKHPHNSGQTDTQYF
TRBJ2-7 | 15 | TRBV5-8 | . | . | TGTGCCAGCAGCTTGGCCGGGGTGGTCTACGGCGAGCAGTACTTC | CASSLAGVVYGEQYF
TRBJ2-1 | 15 | TRBV5-1 | TRBD2 | . | TGCGCCAGCGAGCGGGAGGGCGGGGGCTACAATGAGCAGTTCTTC | CASEREGGGYNEQFF
TRBJ1-4 | 15 | TRBV30 | . | . | TGTGCCTGGAGTTCCAGGCCTGCAACTAATGAAAAACTGTTTTTT | CAWSSRPATNEKLFF
TRBJ2-2 | 14 | TRBV2 | . | . | TGTGCCAGCAAAGTGGGAGTAAACACCGGGGAGCTGTTTTTT | CASKVGVNTGELFF
TRBJ2-3 | 12 | TRBV12-5 | . | . | TGTGCTAGTGGTTTGTGGACAGATACGCAGTATTTT | CASGLWTDTQYF
TRBJ2-3 | 13 | TRBV4-1 | . | medium-sized | TGCGCCAGCAGCCCGCCAGGGGCTGATACGCAGTATTTT | CASSPPGADTQYF
TRBJ2-5 | 16 | TRBV11-2 | TRBD2 | . | TGTGCCAGCAGATCCATAGCGGGAAAGAACCAAGAGACCCAGTACTTC | CASRSIAGKNQETQYF
TRBJ1-1 | 17 | TRBV10-3 | TRBD1 | . | TGTGCCATCAGTGAGTTCGGACAGGGGACATCGAACACTGAAGCTTTCTTT | CAISEFGQGTSNTEAFF
TRBJ2-1 | 15 | TRBV5-1 | TRBD2 | . | TGCGCCAGCAGCGTAATAGCGGGGGTGAACAATGAGCAGTTCTTC | CASSVIAGVNNEQFF
TRBJ1-5 | 14 | TRBV19 | . | . | TGTGCCAGTAGGAACAGGAGGGTGGAACAGCCCCAGCATTTT | CASRNRRVEQPQHF
TRBJ2-7 | 14 | TRBV28 | . | . | TGTGCCAGCAGTTCAGTCGGCGGTATCTACGAGCAGTACTTC | CASSSVGGIYEQYF
TRBJ1-3 | 18 | TRBV7-5 | . | . | TGTGCCAGAAGCCGATCACGGGACAGGGATTCCTCTGGAAACACCATATATTTT | CARSRSRDRDSSGNTIYF
TRBJ2-5 | 15 | TRBV7-2 | TRBD2 | . | TGTGCCAGCAGCAGGCCGGCCGGGGGGAGGGAGACCCAGTACTTC | CASSRPAGGRETQYF
TRBJ1-6 | 12 | TRBV28 | . | few | TGTGCCAGCACCGTCCTCGGCGGACCCCTCCACTTT | CASTVLGGPLHF
TRBJ2-3 | 14 | TRBV12-1 | . | . | TGTGCCAGGCAACTAGCTCCGCATACAGATACGCAGTATTTT | CARQLAPHTDTQYF
TRBJ1-2 | 16 | TRBV28 | TRBD1 | . | TGTGCCAGCAGTTCGACCCGACAGGGACCTAACTATGGCTACACCTTC | CASSSTRQGPNYGYTF
TRBJ2-7 | 16 | TRBV7-8 | . | . | TGTGCCAGCAGTAGCGAAAGCAGGGGACTATCGGGAGAGCAGTACTTC | CASSSESRGLSGEQYF
TRBJ1-4 | 14 | TRBV14 | . | . | TGTGCCAGCAGCAGCGAGGGGAACCGAGAAAAACTGTTTTTT | CASSSEGNREKLFF
TRBJ1-1 | 12 | TRBV10-3 | . | few | TGTGCCATCAGTGAGTCAGGCACTGAAGCTTTCTTT | CAISESGTEAFF
TRBJ1-1 | 17 | TRBV2 | TRBD1 | few | TGTGCCAGCAGTTTCTGGACAGGGAGGAGAAGTGGGACTGAAGCTTTCTTT | CASSFWTGRRSGTEAFF
TRBJ1-6 | 15 | TRBV6-5 | . | . | TGTGCCAGCAGTTGGGAAGGGAATAAGAATTCACCCCTCCACTTT | CASSWEGNKNSPLHF
TRBJ2-3 | 13 | TRBV5-1 | . | . | TGCGCCAGCGGTGAACAGAGCACAGATACGCAGTATTTT | CASGEQSTDTQYF
TRBJ2-5 | 13 | TRBV27 | . | . | TGTGCCAGCAGTTATACAGTTGCAGAGACCCAGTACTTC | CASSYTVAETQYF
TRBJ1-4 | 17 | TRBV9 | TRBD1 | once | TGTGCCAGCAGCGAAGGACAGGGGGTCGCAACTAATGAAAAACTGTTTTTT | CASSEGQGVATNEKLFF
TRBJ2-7 | 15 | TRBV5-3 | TRBD2 | . | TGTGCCAGAATCACTAGCGGGAGGGCCGAATACGAGCAGTACTTC | CARITSGRAEYEQYF
TRBJ1-2 | 16 | TRBV25-1 | . | . | TGTGCCAGCAGGGGTAGGGTTAGGGGGGGGAACTATGGCTACACCTTC | CASRGRVRGGNYGYTF
TRBJ1-2 | 15 | TRBV13 | . | . | TGTGCCAGCGGCATTCGTGTGGGGTACAACTATGGCTACACCTTC | CASGIRVGYNYGYTF
TRBJ2-1 | 19 | TRBV19 | . | . | TGTGCCAGTAGTATCGGTCTAGTGTGGGGGATTAGCTCCTACAATGAGCAGTTCTTC | CASSIGLVWGISSYNEQFF
TRBJ1-5 | 14 | TRBV7-2 | . | . | TGTGCCAGCAGCTTAGACGGGCGGAATCAGCCCCAGCATTTT | CASSLDGRNQPQHF
TRBJ1-4 | 16 | TRBV28 | . | once | TGTGCCAGCAGTTCACGTAGGGGAATAACTAATGAAAAACTGTTTTTT | CASSSRRGITNEKLFF
TRBJ2-1 | 13 | TRBV2 | . | once | TGTGCCAGCAGTGATGGTAGCGGCAATGAGCAGTTCTTC | CASSDGSGNEQFF
TRBJ2-7 | 15 | TRBV9 | . | few | TGTGCCAGCAGCGTAGAGACGGGCCCATCCTACGAGCAGTACTTC | CASSVETGPSYEQYF
TRBJ2-2 | 17 | TRBV11-2 | . | . | TGTGCCAGCACCCGTCAAGGGGCAGGAATTAACACCGGGGAGCTGTTTTTT | CASTRQGAGINTGELFF
TRBJ1-2 | 11 | TRBV29-1 | TRBD1 | . | TGCAGCGTTGACACAGGGGCAAGCTACACCTTC | CSVDTGASYTF
TRBJ2-7 | 12 | TRBV15 | . | once | TGTGCCACCAGCAGAGATCGGGGCGAGCAGTACTTC | CATSRDRGEQYF
TRBJ2-3 | 14 | TRBV7-6 | . | few | TGTGCCAGCAGCTTGGAGGGACCTACAGATACGCAGTATTTT | CASSLEGPTDTQYF
TRBJ2-1 | 18 | TRBV5-1 | TRBD1 | . | TGCGCCAGCAGCTTGTTATGGACAGGGTCCAGCTCCTACAATGAGCAGTTCTTC | CASSLLWTGSSSYNEQFF
TRBJ2-1 | 18 | TRBV29-1 | TRBD2 | . | TGCAGCGTTGAAGGCCTCCCCGACCTAGCGGGAGGGCCTTCTGAGCAGTTCTTC | CSVEGLPDLAGGPSEQFF
TRBJ2-5 | 13 | TRBV30 | TRBD1 | . | TGTGCCTGGAGTGGAACAGGGGAAGAGACCCAGTACTTC | CAWSGTGEETQYF
TRBJ2-7 | 15 | TRBV6-1 | . | . | TGTGCCAGCAGCCCACACGACGGCGATTACTACGAGCAGTACTTC | CASSPHDGDYYEQYF
TRBJ1-3 | 19 | TRBV9 | TRBD1 | . | TGTGCCAGCAGCGTAGCCCCGGTTGGACAGGGGGGATCTGGAAACACCATATATTTT | CASSVAPVGQGGSGNTIYF
TRBJ2-2 | 12 | TRBV19 | . | . | TGTGCCACCAGGGGGGACACCGGGGAGCTGTTTTTT | CATRGDTGELFF
TRBJ2-1 | 16 | TRBV7-3 | TRBD2 | . | TGTGCCAGCAGCCCGTCCGCGGGAGGTTCCTTTCCTGAGCAGTTCTTC | CASSPSAGGSFPEQFF